Each of the 17 T cell receptor beta chains below was sequenced from the same sample in a study of T cells expressing NK-cell markers. From the 5' RACE reads, TCRdb lists one entry per CDR3 protein and no DNA. Its table lists over 250,000 distinct CDR3 sequences. Specimen: blood T cells: a sorted CD56 or NKG2C T cell subset, CD4+ or CD8+ T cells, or bulk PBMC T cells (not recorded which). These TCRs come from a woman aged 18-69 years in good health.

The CDR3 region is CASSPVGVSREGRLNEQFF. J is TRBJ2-1 and V is TRBV28; the D gene TCRdb calls, TRBD2, cannot be checked with no DNA. Germline assignment: CDR1 MDHEN and CDR2 SYDVKM. The CDR3 loop spans 19 amino acids.

The chain combines TRBV20-1 with TRBJ1-5. The CDR3 contains 13 residues. Germline lookup yields CDR1 DFQATT and CDR2 SNEGSKA (reference sequence). This CDR3 reads CSARGLADQPQHF.

The chain carries TRBV6-1 and TRBJ2-1; TCRdb picks TRBD1, but there is no DNA to check that call. Germline V CDR1 and CDR2: MNHNS, SASEGT. CDR3 length equals 14 residues. CDR3 protein: CASSPDRGIPEQFF.

The gene calls are TRBV7-2 and TRBJ2-5; absent DNA, TCRdb's TRBD1 call cannot be checked. CDR1 is SGHTA, CDR2 FQGNSA, per germline. The CDR3 runs 12 residues. This CDR3 reads CASTTRGETQYF.

This chain links TRBV12-3 or TRBV12-4 with TRBJ2-2. The CDR3 covers 14 residues. CDR3 sequence: CASRLSGATGELFF.

The chain employs TRBV6-5 and TRBJ2-6; TCRdb calls TRBD1, which cannot be checked without DNA. The CDR3 consists of 17 residues. CDR1 MNHEY and CDR2 SVGAGI come from the germline V gene. CDR3 loop: CASSYSHRGAGANVLTF.

CDR3 protein: CSASPWGGNQETQYF. The J gene is TRBJ2-5, the V gene TRBV20-1; TCRdb's assignment of TRBD1 cannot be checked, as there is no DNA. CDR1 and CDR2 (germline): DFQATT, SNEGSKA (reference sequence). This CDR3 region has 15 residues.

The V call is TRBV12-3 or TRBV12-4, the J call TRBJ2-6. The CDR3 spans 14 residues. The CDR3 loop is CASSSFSGANVLTF.

The chain couples TRBV14 to TRBJ2-5; the TCRdb call, TRBD2, lacks DNA for checking. CDR3 length equals 14 residues. CDR1 SGHDN and CDR2 FVKESK come from the germline V gene. The CDR3 loop reads CASSHLLGQETQYF.

This chain connects TRBV12-3 or TRBV12-4 to TRBJ1-1; TCRdb gives TRBD1 as the D gene, but with no DNA this cannot be confirmed. The CDR3 is 14 residues long. The CDR3 region is CASSYNGQNSEAFF.

This chain joins TRBV29-1 and TRBJ2-7; TCRdb gives TRBD2 as the D gene, but with no DNA this cannot be confirmed. There are 13 residues in the CDR3. Looked up from germline, CDR1 is SQVTM and CDR2 is ANQGSEA. CDR3 loop: CSVDGRGSYEQYF.

V and J are TRBV20-1 and TRBJ1-4; TCRdb's D call of TRBD1 is untestable without DNA. The CDR3 sequence is 15 residues long. Per germline, CDR1 DFQATT and CDR2 SNEGSKA (reference sequence). The CDR3 reads CSARDKGQGGEKLFF.

The genes are TRBV5-1 and TRBJ2-1; the D call from TCRdb, TRBD1, cannot be confirmed without DNA. Germline CDR1 is SGHRS and CDR2 is YFSETQ. CDR3 size: 12 residues. CDR3 region: CASSGRPHEQFF.

The CDR3 sequence is CARRVDHHSGANVLTF. V and J are TRBV21-1 and TRBJ2-6. TRBV21-1 is assigned pseudogene status. The CDR3 extends over 16 amino acids.

This chain joins TRBV29-1 and TRBJ2-2; without DNA, the TCRdb call of TRBD1 cannot be checked. Germline V gene sequence: CDR1 SQVTM, CDR2 ANQGSEA. This CDR3 is built from 13 residues. The CDR3 reads CSGVMQGSGELFF.

The chain links TRBV7-9 to TRBJ1-6; the TCRdb D gene call, TRBD1, has no DNA to confirm it. This CDR3 has 13 amino acids. Germline values: CDR1 SEHNR, CDR2 FQNEAQ (reference sequence). CDR3 amino acids: CASSPRDRSALHF.

The rearrangement joins TRBV5-1 to TRBJ2-3; TCRdb designates TRBD1, a call that cannot be tested without DNA. The CDR3 has 14 amino acids. Germline V gene lookup returns CDR1 SGHRS and CDR2 YFSETQ. CDR3 protein: CASSLVSGLDTQYF.